The sequence of this T cell receptor (beta chain) was determined in a study of T cells expressing NK-cell markers. TCRdb reanalyzed the 5' RACE reads and collapses them to one entry per CDR3 protein, without DNA. This table lists 150,000 to 180,000 distinct CDR3 sequences. Study conclusions and caveats: CD8+ T cells in roughly six donors included dominant NKG2C+ clonotypes at roughly 1.0-8%.

Remarks on this clonotype: Its target is not known.

CDR1 is LNHNV and CDR2 is YYDKDF in the germline V gene (reference sequence). The CDR3 has 14 residues. This chain uses TRBV15 with TRBJ2-5; TCRdb indicates TRBD1, and absent DNA this call remains unverified. The receptor's source is a woman aged 45 to 65 in good health. Sample: blood T cells: a sorted CD56 or NKG2C T cell subset, CD4+ or CD8+ T cells, or bulk PBMC T cells (not recorded which). This chain's CDR3 is CATSGAGREETQYF.